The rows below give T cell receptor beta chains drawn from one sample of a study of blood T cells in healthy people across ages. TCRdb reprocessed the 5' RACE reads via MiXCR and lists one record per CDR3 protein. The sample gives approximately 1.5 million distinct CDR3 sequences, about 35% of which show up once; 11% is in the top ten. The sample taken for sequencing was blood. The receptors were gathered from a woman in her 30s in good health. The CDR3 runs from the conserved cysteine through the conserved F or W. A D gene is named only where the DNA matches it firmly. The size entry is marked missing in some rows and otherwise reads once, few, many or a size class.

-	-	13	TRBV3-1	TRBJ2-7	TGTGCCAGCAGCCCGGGACTCTTCTACGAGCAGTACTTC	CASSPGLFYEQYF
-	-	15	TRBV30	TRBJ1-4	TGTGCCTGGAGTGTAGGGAGAGCAACTAATGAAAAACTGTTTTTT	CAWSVGRATNEKLFF
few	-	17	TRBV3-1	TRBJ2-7	TGTGCCAGCAGCCATCAAGGGACCCTGACACCTTCCCACGAGCAGTACTTC	CASSHQGTLTPSHEQYF
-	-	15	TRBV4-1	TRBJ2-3	TGCGCCAGCAGCCGAGGTACGGAGGGCCCAGATACGCAGTATTTT	CASSRGTEGPDTQYF
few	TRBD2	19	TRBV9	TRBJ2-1	TGTGCCAGCAGCCTCACAGCGGGAGGCACTACAAGGGGCTACAATGAGCAGTTCTTC	CASSLTAGGTTRGYNEQFF
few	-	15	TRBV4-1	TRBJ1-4	TGCGCCAGCAGCCAGATGGACAGTCACAATGAAAAACTGTTTTTT	CASSQMDSHNEKLFF
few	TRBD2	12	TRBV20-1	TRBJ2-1	TGCGCGGTAGCGGGGACCTACAATGAGCAGTTCTTC	CAVAGTYNEQFF
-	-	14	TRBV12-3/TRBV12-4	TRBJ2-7	TGTGCCAGCAGTTTAACAGGCCTAGCCCACGAGCAGTACTTC	CASSLTGLAHEQYF
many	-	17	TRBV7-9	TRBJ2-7	TGTGCCAGCAGCCCAGAGGTAGCTGGACTATTCGTTTCAAGCCAGTACTTC	CASSPEVAGLFVSSQYF
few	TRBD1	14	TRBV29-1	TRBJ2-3	TGCAGCGCCACGACAGGGTATGGGACAGATACGCAGTATTTT	CSATTGYGTDTQYF
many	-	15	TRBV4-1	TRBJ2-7	TGCGCCAGCAGCCAAGCCCCAGGGGGGACCTACGAGCAGTACTTC	CASSQAPGGTYEQYF
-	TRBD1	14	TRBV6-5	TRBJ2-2	TGTGCCAGCAGTTACAGGGGGCATACCGGGGAGCTGTTTTTT	CASSYRGHTGELFF
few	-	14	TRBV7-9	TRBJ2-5	TGTGCCAGCAGCACCCTTGGTAGCCAAGAGACCCAGTACTTC	CASSTLGSQETQYF
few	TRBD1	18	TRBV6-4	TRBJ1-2	TGTGCCAGCAGTGACCCCTCAACAGGGGGCAACGCTAACTATGGCTACACCTTC	CASSDPSTGGNANYGYTF
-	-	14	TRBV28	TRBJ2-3	TGTGCCAGCAGACAGGGTGAAGGCACAGATACGCAGTATTTT	CASRQGEGTDTQYF
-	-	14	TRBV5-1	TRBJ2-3	TGCGCCAGCAGCTTCGAGGGGCTGGGGGAAACGCAGTATTTT	CASSFEGLGETQYF
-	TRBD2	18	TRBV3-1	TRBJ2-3	TGTGCCAGCAGCCCATACGTACTAGCGGGAGGGAGCACAGATACGCAGTATTTT	CASSPYVLAGGSTDTQYF
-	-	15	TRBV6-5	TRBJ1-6	TGTGCCAGCAGTTACTTCCCAGAGTATAATTCACCCCTCCACTTT	CASSYFPEYNSPLHF
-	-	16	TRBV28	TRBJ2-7	TGTGCCAGCAGTTTACTAGGCCCCGCAGGGTCCTACGAGCAGTACTTC	CASSLLGPAGSYEQYF
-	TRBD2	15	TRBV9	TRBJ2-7	TGTGCCAGCAGCGTAGACGGCGGGAGCACGTACGAGCAGTACTTC	CASSVDGGSTYEQYF
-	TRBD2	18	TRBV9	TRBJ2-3	TGTGCCAGCAGCGTAGAAGGGACTAGCGGAGGGGGGGCAGATACGCAGTATTTT	CASSVEGTSGGGADTQYF
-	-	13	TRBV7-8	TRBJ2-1	TGTGCCAGCAGCCTATACAAGTACAATGAGCAGTTCTTC	CASSLYKYNEQFF
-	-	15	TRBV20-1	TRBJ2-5	TGCAGTGCTAACCCCGGGAGTCCCCCCCAAGAGACCCAGTACTTC	CSANPGSPPQETQYF
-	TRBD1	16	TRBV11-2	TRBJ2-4	TGTGCCAGCAGCCCTCAAACACCTGGGACAGGGAGCATTCAGTACTTC	CASSPQTPGTGSIQYF
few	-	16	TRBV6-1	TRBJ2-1	TGTGCCAGCAGTGAATATCGGTCCGGATCCTACAATGAGCAGTTCTTC	CASSEYRSGSYNEQFF
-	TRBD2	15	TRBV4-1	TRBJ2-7	TGCGCCAGCAGCCAGACTAGCGGGGGGTACAATGAGCAGTACTTC	CASSQTSGGYNEQYF
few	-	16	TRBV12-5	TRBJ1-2	TGTGCTAGTGGTTTGGTACCCGGGACATATCCGGATGGCTACACCTTC	CASGLVPGTYPDGYTF
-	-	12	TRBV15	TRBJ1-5	TGTGCCACCAGCTGGGGTGAAGAGCCCCAGCATTTT	CATSWGEEPQHF
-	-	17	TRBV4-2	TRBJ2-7	TGTGCCAGCAGCCAAGAGTACCTCGTTGGGGGGTTCTACGAGCAGTACTTC	CASSQEYLVGGFYEQYF
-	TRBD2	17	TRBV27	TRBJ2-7	TGTGCCAGCAGTCACGGACTAGCGGGAGGGCCGATCGGCGAGCAGTACTTC	CASSHGLAGGPIGEQYF
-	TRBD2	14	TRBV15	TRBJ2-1	TGTGCCACCAGCAGAGGACTAGCAGACAATGAGCGGTTCTTC	CATSRGLADNERFF
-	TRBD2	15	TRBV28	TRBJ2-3	TGTGCCAGCAGCTCTACTAGCGGAATCACAGATACGCAGTATTTT	CASSSTSGITDTQYF
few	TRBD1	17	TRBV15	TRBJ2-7	TGTGCCACCAGCAGATACACTGCGGGACAGGGGGCATACGAGCAGTACTTC	CATSRYTAGQGAYEQYF
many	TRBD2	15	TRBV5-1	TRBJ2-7	TGCGCCAGCAGCCAGTCAACCGGGGGGGGCTACGAGCAGTACTTC	CASSQSTGGGYEQYF
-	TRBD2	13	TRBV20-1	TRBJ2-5	TGCAGTGCGCGGACTAGCGGGACAGAGACCCAGTACTTC	CSARTSGTETQYF
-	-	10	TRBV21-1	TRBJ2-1	TGTGCCAGCAGCAAGCCCCCCCAGTTCTTC	CASSKPPQFF
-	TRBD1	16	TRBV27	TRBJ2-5	TGTGCCAGCAGTTCCGCAGGGGGCCCGGTCCAAGAGACCCTGTACTTC	CASSSAGGPVQETLYF
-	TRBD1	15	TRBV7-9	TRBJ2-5	TGTGCCAGCAGCTTAAGGGGGCGACTCCAAGAGACCCAGTACTTC	CASSLRGRLQETQYF
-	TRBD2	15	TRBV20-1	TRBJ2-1	TGCAGTGCGCCCTCCCTAGCGGGGGTGGGTAATGAGCAGTTCTTC	CSAPSLAGVGNEQFF
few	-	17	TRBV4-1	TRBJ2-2	TGCGCCAGCAGCCCTTTTGGTACGGACCTAAACACCGGGGAGCTGTTTTTT	CASSPFGTDLNTGELFF
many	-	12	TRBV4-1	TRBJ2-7	TGCGCCAGCAGCCAATACCCGTGGGAGCAGTACTTC	CASSQYPWEQYF
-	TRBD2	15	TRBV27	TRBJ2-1	TGTGCCAGCGGGACTAGCTCGACCTCCTACAATGAGCAGTTCTTC	CASGTSSTSYNEQFF
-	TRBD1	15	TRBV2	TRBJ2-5	TGTGCCAGCAGTAAGACAGGGGACGGAGGCGAGACCCAGTACTTC	CASSKTGDGGETQYF
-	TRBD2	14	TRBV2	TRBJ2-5	TGTGCCAGCAGTGCACTAGCGGGAGTTGAGACCCAGTACTTC	CASSALAGVETQYF
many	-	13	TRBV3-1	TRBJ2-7	TGTGCCAGCAGCCAACGGACAACCTACGAGCAGTACTTC	CASSQRTTYEQYF